This T cell receptor beta chain was retrieved from a study of Graves' ophthalmopathy and Graves' hyperthyroidism. Someone took the PBMCs out of 10 ml of fresh peripheral blood. Amplification targeted the TCR beta CDR3 regions, with RNA transcripts as the source material. The library came from an HTBI-primed first-round RT-PCR and a second-round multiplex PCR. TCRdb reprocessed the multiplex PCR reads via MiXCR and lists one record per CDR3 protein. The sample holds over 500,000 distinct CDR3 sequences; 20% to 25% are singletons and the top ten take more than 5.5%. This clonotype has a single count. The CDR3 has 16 amino acids. The V end was cut by 3 bases, the J end by 4 bases, with 16 bases between.

The sequence derives from a woman between 18 and 29 years old with stable Graves' hyperthyroidism. Some clones in this sample may be carry-over from other donors' samples. The chain recombines TRBV12-3 or TRBV12-4 with TRBJ1-5; possible D gene TRBD1, 5 bases. The specimen was peripheral blood. The CDR3 region has the DNA TGTGCCAGCAGTTTTCGGGGGGGACGGGAAAATCAGCCCCAGCATTTT. Its protein is CASSFRGGRENQPQHF.